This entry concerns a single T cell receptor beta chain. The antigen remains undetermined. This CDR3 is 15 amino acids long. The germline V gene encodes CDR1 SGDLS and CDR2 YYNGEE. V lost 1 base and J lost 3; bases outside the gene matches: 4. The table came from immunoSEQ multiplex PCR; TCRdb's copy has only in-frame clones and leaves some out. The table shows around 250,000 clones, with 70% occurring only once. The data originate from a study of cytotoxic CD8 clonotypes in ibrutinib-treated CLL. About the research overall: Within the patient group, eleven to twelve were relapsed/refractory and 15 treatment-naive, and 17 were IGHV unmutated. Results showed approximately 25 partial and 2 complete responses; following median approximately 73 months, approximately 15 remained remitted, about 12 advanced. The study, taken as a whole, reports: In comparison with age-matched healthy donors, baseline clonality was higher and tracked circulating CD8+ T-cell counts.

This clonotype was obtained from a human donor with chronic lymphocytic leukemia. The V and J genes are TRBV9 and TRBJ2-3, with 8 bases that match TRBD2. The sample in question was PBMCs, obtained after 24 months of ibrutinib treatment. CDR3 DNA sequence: TGTGCCAGCAGCGTAACGGCGGGAGGAACAGATACGCAGTATTTT. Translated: CASSVTAGGTDTQYF.